Presented here are 15 T cell receptor beta chains from one specimen sequenced in a study of beta chain features in type 1 diabetes. Sequenced material consisted of expressed TCRB transcripts (all of the isolated RNA was reverse transcribed). Sequencing used immunoSEQ multiplex PCR; TCRdb keeps in-frame clones, though not all of them. This sample yields 150,000 to 200,000 clones, of which more than 10% are seen a single time; roughly 0.6% belongs to the top ten. The sample was central memory CD4+ T cells from blood. The receptor set was obtained from a woman younger than 30 in good health.

This clone has only a few counts. The chain is built from TRBV20-1 and TRBJ2-1; a possible D gene is TRBD2 (5 bases). V gave up 1 base and J gave up 10 bases, with 8 bases separating them. The CDR3 runs 11 residues. CDR1 is DFQATT and CDR2 is SNEGSKA in the germline V gene (reference sequence). The CDR3 is CSARGGGEQFF. The CDR3 DNA is TGCAGTGCTAGAGGAGGAGGCGAGCAGTTCTTC.

The chain employs TRBV6-6 and TRBJ1-4; 8 bases are shared with TRBD1. CDR3 length: 15 residues. With V trimmed by 7 bases and J by 6 bases, 10 bases remained unmatched. In germline, CDR1 is MNHNY, CDR2 SVGAGI (reference sequence). CDR3: CASIGRGRSDEKLFF. CDR3 sequence (DNA): TGTGCCAGCATTGGCAGGGGGCGCTCGGATGAAAAACTGTTTTTT.

The rearrangement uses TRBV30 and TRBJ1-2, with a possible D match to TRBD1 (6 bases). Looked up from germline, CDR1 is GTSNPN and CDR2 is SVGIG (reference sequence). The CDR3 extends over 12 amino acids. Trimming took off 5 bases at V and 2 bases at J, with 9 bases between the two ends. The DNA of the CDR3 is TGTGCCTGGGACAGGTCCAACTATGGCTACACCTTC. Its protein product is CAWDRSNYGYTF.

This clone has more than one count but fewer than ten. The sample has other DNA sequences that encode this CDR3 too. This sequence joins TRBV18 and TRBJ1-1; weak D call: TRBD1 (5 bases). This CDR3 contains 14 residues. Germline V gives CDR1 KGHSH, CDR2 LQKENI. V was clipped by 3 bases and J by 1 base, with 9 bases between them. The CDR3 DNA reads TGTGCCAGCTCACCCGACAGAAAGAACACTGAAGCTTTCTTT. It encodes CASSPDRKNTEAFF.

The J gene is TRBJ2-2, the V gene TRBV5-1, with 7 bases aligning to TRBD1. Germline V gene data show CDR1 as SGHRS and CDR2 as YFSETQ. The CDR3 is 16 amino acids. V shed 4 bases and J 3 bases; nucleotides not matched to a gene: 9. CDR3 sequence: CASSPRGQGDTGELFF. The CDR3 region has the DNA TGCGCCAGCAGCCCCCGAGGGCAGGGGGACACCGGGGAGCTGTTTTTT.

This clone came up a few times. The J gene is TRBJ2-5, the V gene TRBV7-2; the D gene is possibly TRBD1 (5 bases). The CDR3 is made up of 13 amino acids. The germline V and J ends were trimmed by 4 bases and 4 bases, with 10 bases remaining between them. The germline V gene encodes CDR1 SGHTA and CDR2 FQGNSA. In DNA form, the CDR3 reads TGTGCCAGCAGCTCTGGTCAGGGAGAGACCCAGTACTTC. Encoded protein: CASSSGQGETQYF. Full variable domain (missing parts from reference TRBV7-2 and TRBJ2-5): GAGVSQSPSNKVTEKGKDVELRCDPISGHTALYWYRQSLGQGLEFLIYFQGNSAPDKSGLPSDRFSAERTGGSVSTLTIQRTQQEDSAVYLCASSSGQGETQYFGPGTRLLVL.

This clone appeared a few times. The V and J genes are TRBV18 and TRBJ2-7; D is possibly TRBD1 (7 bases). The length of the CDR3 is 15 residues. CDR1 is KGHSH, CDR2 LQKENI, per germline. V was cut by 2 bases and J by 6 bases, with 17 bases left in between. CDR3 amino acids: CASSPDRNRGLEQYF. The CDR3 nucleotides are TGTGCCAGCTCACCAGACCGGAACAGGGGACTCGAGCAGTACTTC.

This clone has only a few counts. The chain combines TRBV18 with TRBJ2-5; D perhaps matches TRBD2 (5 bases). Germline CDR1 KGHSH, CDR2 LQKENI. The CDR3 loop spans 15 amino acids. Trimming stripped 2 bases from V and 5 bases from J, with 15 bases between. The CDR3 DNA follows: TGTGCCAGCTCACCAGGTGGCTCTCGAGGGGAGACCCAGTACTTC. This gives the protein CASSPGGSRGETQYF.

The CDR3 DNA reads as TGTGCCAGTAGTCTCGGCAGGGCGGTTGGGCAGCCCCAGCATTTT. It is translated as CASSLGRAVGQPQHF. The chain couples TRBV19 to TRBJ1-5; tentatively, D is TRBD1 (5 bases). The germline V gene encodes CDR1 LNHDA and CDR2 SQIVND (reference sequence). V lost 5 bases and J lost 7, with 18 bases in between. The CDR3 spans 15 residues.

The chain joins TRBV28 to TRBJ2-1; weak D call: TRBD2 (6 bases). This CDR3 comprises 15 residues. Germline V CDR1 and CDR2: MDHEN, SYDVKM. Trimming shortened V by 2 bases and J by 2 bases, and 10 bases separated the two germline ends. The CDR3 sequence is CASSLGGGAYNEQFF. The CDR3 coding sequence is TGTGCCAGCAGTTTAGGCGGAGGGGCCTACAATGAGCAGTTCTTC.

There are a few counts of this clone. The chain joins TRBV9 to TRBJ2-2; D gene uncertain. The CDR3 is 16 amino acids. V lost 0 bases and J lost 5, with 14 bases in between. Germline lookup yields CDR1 SGDLS and CDR2 YYNGEE. The CDR3 DNA follows: TGTGCCAGCAGCGTAGGTGACCAGGTGGTAACCGGGGAGCTGTTTTTT. This codes for CASSVGDQVVTGELFF.

The sample holds a few counts of this clone. This chain connects TRBV4-1 to TRBJ2-7; D not certain. Per germline, CDR1 MGHRA and CDR2 YSYEKL. The CDR3 has 15 residues. Between the trimmed V and J ends, which lost 0 bases and 0 bases, there was a span of 9 bases. The CDR3 nucleotides are TGCGCCAGCAGCCAAGAAACGGTTTTCTCCTACGAGCAGTACTTC. It yields the protein CASSQETVFSYEQYF.

This clone has a handful of counts. The chain couples TRBV28 to TRBJ1-2; D is perhaps TRBD1 (5 bases). The CDR3 spans 13 residues. Trimming took 7 bases from V and 6 from J, leaving 15 bases between them. Germline CDR1 and CDR2: MDHEN and SYDVKM. The CDR3 loop reads CASTGGGGDGYTF. The CDR3 coding sequence is TGTGCCAGCACTGGCGGGGGTGGAGATGGCTACACCTTC.

The chain employs TRBV5-1 and TRBJ1-5; unclear D gene. The germline V gene encodes CDR1 SGHRS and CDR2 YFSETQ. This CDR3 comprises 14 residues. V was shortened by 0 bases and J by 8 bases, with 12 bases between the two germline ends. The DNA for the CDR3 is TGCGCCAGCAGCTTGGGTGCTCCGTCGGAGCCCCAGCATTTT. Translated, it gives CASSLGAPSEPQHF.

This clone was seen only a few times. CDR3 bases: TGTGCCAGTAGAATGACAGGGGTCGACGAGCAGTACTTC. This codes for CASRMTGVDEQYF. The chain combines TRBV19 with TRBJ2-7, with 8 bases fitting TRBD1. Unmatched junction bases numbered 6, after V lost 6 bases and J lost 5 bases. The CDR3 consists of 13 residues. Germline V gene sequence: CDR1 LNHDA, CDR2 SQIVND (reference sequence).